The 9 T cell receptor beta chains given below trace back to one sample, sequenced in a study of identical twins. TCRdb ran MiXCR on the 5' RACE reads and lists one entry per CDR3 protein. The data hold roughly 230,000 distinct CDR3 sequences, with about 8% observed a single time. The data were also submitted as part of a second study, on yellow fever vaccine responses in identical twins.

Source material: CD8+ T cells sorted from blood. Receptors originate from a woman aged 18-30 years in good health.

This clonotype showed up just a few times. This CDR3 reads CASSWPTSGDNNEQFF. The DNA for the CDR3 is TGTGCCAGCAGCTGGCCGACTAGCGGGGACAACAATGAGCAGTTCTTC. The chain has TRBV5-6 and TRBJ2-1; 11 bases line up with TRBD2. The CDR3 runs to 16 residues. Germline values: CDR1 SGHDT, CDR2 YYEEEE. V lost 3 bases to trimming and J lost 5 bases; unmatched junction nucleotides: 7.

The sample holds a few counts of this clonotype. This chain connects TRBV7-8 to TRBJ2-2, with D perhaps matching TRBD1 or TRBD2 (5 bases each). Per germline, CDR1 SGHVS and CDR2 FQNEAQ. This CDR3 comprises 14 residues. The V gene lost 5 bases and the J gene lost 2 bases, with 9 bases spanning the gap. This chain's CDR3 is CASSVGANTGELFF. For the CDR3, the DNA is TGTGCCAGCAGCGTCGGGGCCAACACCGGGGAGCTGTTTTTT.

This clonotype occurred a few times. The chain recombines TRBV10-2 with TRBJ1-4; no clear D. The CDR3 contains 14 residues. The V gene lost 6 bases and the J gene lost 0 bases, with 8 bases spanning the gap. Per germline, CDR1 WSHSY and CDR2 SAAADI. DNA for the CDR3: TGCGCCAGCAGAGGGAATCCAACTAATGAAAAACTGTTTTTT. Protein product: CASRGNPTNEKLFF.

The sample holds many counts of this clonotype. V gene TRBV29-1 combines with J gene TRBJ2-1, with 11 bases identical to TRBD2. This CDR3 is 12 amino acids long. V was clipped by 2 bases and J by 9 bases; unmatched bases: 0. The V gene's germline CDR1 is SQVTM and CDR2 ANQGSEA. The CDR3 DNA reads TGCAGCGTTGAACTAGCGGGAGGTGAGCAGTTCTTC. This gives the protein CSVELAGGEQFF.

V gene TRBV6-2 or TRBV6-3 combines with J gene TRBJ1-5; the D gene is possibly TRBD1 (5 bases). The CDR3 is 15 residues long. Deletions cut 6 bases from V and 1 base from J, with 13 bases between. CDR1 is MNHEY, CDR2 SVGEGT, per germline. The CDR3 protein is CASSSGRYSNQPQHF. The CDR3 coding sequence is TGTGCCAGCAGCTCGGGACGGTACAGCAATCAGCCCCAGCATTTT.

There are a few counts of this clonotype. This chain uses TRBV6-2 or TRBV6-3 with TRBJ2-1, with 7 bases matching TRBD2. After removal of 6 bases from V and 7 bases from J, the junction contained 6 bases not matched to a gene. Germline values: CDR1 MNHEY, CDR2 SVGEGT. This CDR3 is built from 13 residues. CDR3 coding DNA: TGTGCCAGCAGGAGCGGGACTGGGAATGAGCAGTTCTTC. Translation gives CASRSGTGNEQFF.

This clonotype was counted at least ten times. The rearrangement joins TRBV4-2 to TRBJ2-7, with 8 nucleotides matching TRBD2. From germline, CDR1 is LGHNA and CDR2 YNFKEQ. This CDR3 spans 16 amino acids. With V trimmed by 2 bases and J by 0 bases, 6 bases remained unmatched. CDR3: CASSQNSGMSSYEQYF. CDR3 nucleotide sequence: TGTGCCAGCAGCCAAAATAGCGGGATGAGCTCCTACGAGCAGTACTTC.

This clonotype came up many times. The chain is built from TRBV24-1 and TRBJ2-2, with TRBD2 identical over 15 bases. The V segment lost 7 bases and the J segment 4 bases; nucleotides outside the gene matches: 6. Germline V CDR1 and CDR2: KGHDR, SFDVKD. The CDR3 runs to 17 residues. The CDR3 protein is CATSGLAGGPITGELFF. CDR3 bases: TGTGCCACCAGCGGACTAGCGGGAGGGCCGATCACCGGGGAGCTGTTTTTT.

The rearrangement uses TRBV12-3 or TRBV12-4 and TRBJ2-7; 8 bases line up with TRBD2. The V and J ends lost 3 bases and 5 bases, in that order; junction bases with no gene match: 12. The CDR3 is 16 residues long. CDR3 loop: CASSFYAGLAAHEQYF. CDR3 sequence (DNA): TGTGCCAGCAGTTTTTATGCCGGACTAGCTGCCCACGAGCAGTACTTC.